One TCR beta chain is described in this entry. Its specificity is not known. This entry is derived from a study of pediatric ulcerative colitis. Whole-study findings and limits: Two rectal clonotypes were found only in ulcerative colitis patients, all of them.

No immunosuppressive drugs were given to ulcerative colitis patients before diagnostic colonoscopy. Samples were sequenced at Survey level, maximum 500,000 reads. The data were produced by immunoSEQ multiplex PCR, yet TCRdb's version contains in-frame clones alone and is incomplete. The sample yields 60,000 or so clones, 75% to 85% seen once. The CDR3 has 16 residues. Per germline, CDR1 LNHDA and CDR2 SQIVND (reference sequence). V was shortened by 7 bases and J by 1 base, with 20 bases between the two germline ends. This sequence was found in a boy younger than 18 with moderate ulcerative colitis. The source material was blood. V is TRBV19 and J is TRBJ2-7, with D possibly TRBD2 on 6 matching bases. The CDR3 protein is CASIAATASLSYEQYF. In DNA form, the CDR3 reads TGTGCCAGTATAGCGGCAACGGCATCTTTGTCCTACGAGCAGTACTTC.